The rows below give T cell receptor beta chains drawn from one sample of a study of blood T cell repertoires in COVID-19. The assay was immunoSEQ multiplex PCR, and TCRdb's table has in-frame clones only and misses some. Of about 280,000 clones detected, around 84% appear once; the ten largest clones hold 2% to 3%. Material: PBMCs or T cells enriched from blood (not recorded which). The source of these receptors is a woman between 50 and 59 years old who had recovered from COVID-19. Both conserved end residues are part of each CDR3. The D gene is left open where the match is weak. Clone sizes are given selectively: once, few, many, or a class where the clone is expanded.

J: TRBJ2-2
D: -
V: TRBV9
size: -
CDR3: CASSVAPGPNTGELFF
DNA: TGTGCCAGCAGCGTAGCTCCAGGGCCGAACACCGGGGAGCTGTTTTTT

J: TRBJ2-7
D: -
V: TRBV19
size: -
CDR3: CASSMAAPVSYEQYF
DNA: TGTGCCAGTAGTATGGCGGCTCCCGTGTCCTACGAGCAGTACTTC

J: TRBJ1-2
D: -
V: TRBV18
size: -
CDR3: CASSPTGGARYGYTF
DNA: TGTGCCAGCTCACCGACCGGGGGGGCGCGTTATGGCTACACCTTC

J: TRBJ2-5
D: -
V: TRBV7-7
size: -
CDR3: CASSLGRGQETQYF
DNA: TGTGCCAGCAGCCTCGGTCGGGGGCAAGAGACCCAGTACTTC

J: TRBJ2-3
D: TRBD2
V: TRBV10-1
size: -
CDR3: CASSDGASGSTDTQYF
DNA: TGCGCCAGCAGTGATGGAGCTAGCGGTTCCACAGATACGCAGTATTTT

J: TRBJ2-7
D: TRBD2
V: TRBV28
size: -
CDR3: CASRGGVGRSTYEQYF
DNA: TGTGCCAGCAGGGGGGGGGTCGGCAGGTCAACCTACGAGCAGTACTTC

J: TRBJ2-2
D: -
V: TRBV18
size: -
CDR3: CASSDQGISTGELFF
DNA: TGTGCCAGCTCAGACCAGGGGATCAGCACCGGGGAGCTGTTTTTT

J: TRBJ1-5
D: -
V: TRBV7-9
size: -
CDR3: CASSTGSNQPQHF
DNA: TGTGCCAGCAGTACCGGTAGCAATCAGCCCCAGCATTTT

J: TRBJ2-6
D: TRBD1
V: TRBV28
size: -
CDR3: CASSSGVLDRGSGANVLTF
DNA: TGTGCCAGCAGTTCGGGGGTACTCGACAGGGGGTCTGGGGCCAACGTCCTGACTTTC

J: TRBJ1-1
D: TRBD1
V: TRBV6-2/TRBV6-3
size: -
CDR3: CASSMGQVGTEAFF
DNA: TGTGCCAGCAGTATGGGACAGGTGGGCACTGAAGCTTTCTTT

J: TRBJ1-1
D: -
V: TRBV28
size: -
CDR3: CASTKRNIVNTEAFF
DNA: TGTGCCAGCACCAAGCGTAACATAGTGAACACTGAAGCTTTCTTT

J: TRBJ2-7
D: -
V: TRBV2
size: -
CDR3: CASSSGIRSYEQYF
DNA: TGTGCCAGCAGTTCCGGGATTCGCTCCTACGAGCAGTACTTC

J: TRBJ2-7
D: TRBD2
V: TRBV4-1
size: -
CDR3: CASSPSWGGYEQYF
DNA: TGCGCCAGCAGCCCTTCCTGGGGGGGTTACGAGCAGTACTTC

J: TRBJ1-2
D: -
V: TRBV5-6
size: few
CDR3: CASSLYGTTAPNYGYTF
DNA: TGTGCCAGCAGCTTGTATGGTACGACAGCCCCTAACTATGGCTACACCTTC

J: TRBJ1-4
D: -
V: TRBV4-3
size: -
CDR3: CASSQATRGEEKLFF
DNA: TGCGCCAGCAGCCAAGCAACTCGGGGGGAGGAAAAACTGTTTTTT

J: TRBJ2-1
D: TRBD1
V: TRBV5-4
size: -
CDR3: CASSSAQGATYNEQFF
DNA: TGTGCCAGCAGCTCGGCACAGGGGGCGACCTACAATGAGCAGTTCTTC

J: TRBJ1-5
D: -
V: TRBV15
size: once
CDR3: CATSIGSSNQPQHF
DNA: TGTGCCACCAGCATAGGGAGCAGCAATCAGCCCCAGCATTTT

J: TRBJ1-3
D: -
V: TRBV19
size: -
CDR3: CASSLRGARSGNTIYF
DNA: TGTGCCAGTAGCTTGCGGGGGGCGCGATCTGGAAACACCATATATTTT